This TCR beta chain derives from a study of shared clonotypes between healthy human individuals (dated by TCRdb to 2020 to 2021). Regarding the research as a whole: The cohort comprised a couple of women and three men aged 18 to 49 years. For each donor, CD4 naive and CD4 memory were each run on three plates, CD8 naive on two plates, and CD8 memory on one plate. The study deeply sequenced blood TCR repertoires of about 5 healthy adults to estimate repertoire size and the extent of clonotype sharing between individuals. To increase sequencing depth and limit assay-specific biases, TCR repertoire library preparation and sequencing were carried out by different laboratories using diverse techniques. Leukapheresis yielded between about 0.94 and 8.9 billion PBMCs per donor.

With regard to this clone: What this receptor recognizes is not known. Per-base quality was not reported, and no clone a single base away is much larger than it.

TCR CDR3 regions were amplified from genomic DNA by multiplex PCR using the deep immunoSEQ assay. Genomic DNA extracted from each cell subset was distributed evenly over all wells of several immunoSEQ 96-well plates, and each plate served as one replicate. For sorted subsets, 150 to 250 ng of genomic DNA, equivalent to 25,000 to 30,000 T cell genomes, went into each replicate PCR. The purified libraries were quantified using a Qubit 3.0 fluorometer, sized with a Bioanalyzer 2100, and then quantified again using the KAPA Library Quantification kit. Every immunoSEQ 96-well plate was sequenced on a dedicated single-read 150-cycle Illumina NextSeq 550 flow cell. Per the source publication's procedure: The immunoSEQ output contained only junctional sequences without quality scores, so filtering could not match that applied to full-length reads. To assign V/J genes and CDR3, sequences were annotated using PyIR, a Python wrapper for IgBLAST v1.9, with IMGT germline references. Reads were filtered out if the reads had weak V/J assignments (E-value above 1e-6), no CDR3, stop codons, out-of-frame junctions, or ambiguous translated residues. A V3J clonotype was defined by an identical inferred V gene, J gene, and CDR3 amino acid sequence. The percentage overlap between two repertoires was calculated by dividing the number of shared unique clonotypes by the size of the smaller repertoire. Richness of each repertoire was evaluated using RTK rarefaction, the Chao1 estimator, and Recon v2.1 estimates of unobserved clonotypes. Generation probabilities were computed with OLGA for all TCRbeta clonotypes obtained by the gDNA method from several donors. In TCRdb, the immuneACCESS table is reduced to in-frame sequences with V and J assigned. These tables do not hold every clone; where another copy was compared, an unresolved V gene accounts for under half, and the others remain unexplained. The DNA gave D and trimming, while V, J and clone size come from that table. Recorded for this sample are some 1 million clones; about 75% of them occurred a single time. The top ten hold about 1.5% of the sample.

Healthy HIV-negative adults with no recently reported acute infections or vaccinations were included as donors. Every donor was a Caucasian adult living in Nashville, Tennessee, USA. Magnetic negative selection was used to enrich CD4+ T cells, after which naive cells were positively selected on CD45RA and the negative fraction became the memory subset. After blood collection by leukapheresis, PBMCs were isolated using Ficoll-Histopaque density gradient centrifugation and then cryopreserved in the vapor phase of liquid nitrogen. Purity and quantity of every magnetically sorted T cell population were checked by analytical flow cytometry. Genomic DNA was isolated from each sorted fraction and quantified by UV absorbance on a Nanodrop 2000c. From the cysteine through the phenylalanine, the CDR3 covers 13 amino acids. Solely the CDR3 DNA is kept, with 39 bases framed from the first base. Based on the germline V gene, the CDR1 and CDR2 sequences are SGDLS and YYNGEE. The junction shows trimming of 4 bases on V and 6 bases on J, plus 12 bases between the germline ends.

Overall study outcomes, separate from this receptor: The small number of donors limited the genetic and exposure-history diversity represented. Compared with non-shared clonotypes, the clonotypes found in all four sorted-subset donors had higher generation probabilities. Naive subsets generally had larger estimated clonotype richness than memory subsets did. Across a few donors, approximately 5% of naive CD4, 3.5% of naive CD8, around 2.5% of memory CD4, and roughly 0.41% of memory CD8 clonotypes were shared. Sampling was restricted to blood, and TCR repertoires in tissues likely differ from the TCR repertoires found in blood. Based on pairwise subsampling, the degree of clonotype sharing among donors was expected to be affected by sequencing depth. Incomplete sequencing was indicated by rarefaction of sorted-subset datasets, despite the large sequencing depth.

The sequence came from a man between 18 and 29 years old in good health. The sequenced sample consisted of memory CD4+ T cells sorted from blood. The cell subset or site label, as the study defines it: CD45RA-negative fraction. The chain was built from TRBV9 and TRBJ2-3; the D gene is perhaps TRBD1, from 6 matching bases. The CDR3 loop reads CASSLQGRDTQYF. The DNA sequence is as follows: TGTGCCAGCAGCTTACAGGGACGTGATACGCAGTATTTT.